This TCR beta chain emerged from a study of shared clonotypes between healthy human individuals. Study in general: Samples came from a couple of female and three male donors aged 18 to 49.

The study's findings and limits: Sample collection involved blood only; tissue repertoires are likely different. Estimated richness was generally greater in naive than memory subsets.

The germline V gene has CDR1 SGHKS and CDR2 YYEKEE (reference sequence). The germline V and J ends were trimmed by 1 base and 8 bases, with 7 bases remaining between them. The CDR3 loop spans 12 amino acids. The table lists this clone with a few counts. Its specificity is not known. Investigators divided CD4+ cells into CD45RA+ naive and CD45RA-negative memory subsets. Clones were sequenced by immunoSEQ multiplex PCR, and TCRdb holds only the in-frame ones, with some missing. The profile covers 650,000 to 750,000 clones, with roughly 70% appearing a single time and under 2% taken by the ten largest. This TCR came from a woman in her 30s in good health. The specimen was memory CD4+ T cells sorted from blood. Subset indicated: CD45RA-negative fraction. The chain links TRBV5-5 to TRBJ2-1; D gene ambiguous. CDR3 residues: CASSLMVDEQFF. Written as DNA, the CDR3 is TGTGCCAGCAGCTTGATGGTGGATGAGCAGTTCTTC.